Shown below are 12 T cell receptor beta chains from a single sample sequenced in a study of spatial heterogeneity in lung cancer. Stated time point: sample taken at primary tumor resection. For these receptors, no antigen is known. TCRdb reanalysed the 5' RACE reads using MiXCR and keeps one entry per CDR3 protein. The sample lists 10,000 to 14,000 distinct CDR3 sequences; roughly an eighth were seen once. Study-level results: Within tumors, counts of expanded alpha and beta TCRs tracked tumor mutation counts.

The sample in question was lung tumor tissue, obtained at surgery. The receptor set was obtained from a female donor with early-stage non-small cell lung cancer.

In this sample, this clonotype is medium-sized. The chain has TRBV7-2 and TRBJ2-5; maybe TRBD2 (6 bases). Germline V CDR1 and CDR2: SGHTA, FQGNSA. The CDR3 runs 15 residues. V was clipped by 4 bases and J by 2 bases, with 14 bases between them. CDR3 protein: CASSWPVGGQETQYF. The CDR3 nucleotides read TGTGCCAGCAGCTGGCCGGTCGGGGGACAAGAGACCCAGTACTTC.

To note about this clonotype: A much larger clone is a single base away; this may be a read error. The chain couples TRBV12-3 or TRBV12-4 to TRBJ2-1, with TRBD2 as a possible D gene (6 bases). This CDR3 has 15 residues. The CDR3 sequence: CASSLEWTKYKEQFF. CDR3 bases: TGTGCCAGCAGTTTAGAGTGGACTAAATACAAAGAGCAGTTCTTC.

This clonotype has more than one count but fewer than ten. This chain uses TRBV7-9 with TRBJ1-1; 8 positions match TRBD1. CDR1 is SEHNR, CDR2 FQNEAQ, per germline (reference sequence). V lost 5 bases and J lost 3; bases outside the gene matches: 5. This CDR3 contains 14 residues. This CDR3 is CASSPQGAYTEAFF. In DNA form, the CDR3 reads TGTGCCAGCAGCCCCCAGGGGGCGTACACTGAAGCTTTCTTT.

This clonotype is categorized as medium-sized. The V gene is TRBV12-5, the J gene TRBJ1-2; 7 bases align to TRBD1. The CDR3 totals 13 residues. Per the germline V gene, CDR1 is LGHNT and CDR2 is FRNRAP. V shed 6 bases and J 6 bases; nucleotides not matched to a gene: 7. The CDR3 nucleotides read TGTGCTAGTGGGACAGGGCAACGGGATGGCTACACCTTC. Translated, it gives CASGTGQRDGYTF.

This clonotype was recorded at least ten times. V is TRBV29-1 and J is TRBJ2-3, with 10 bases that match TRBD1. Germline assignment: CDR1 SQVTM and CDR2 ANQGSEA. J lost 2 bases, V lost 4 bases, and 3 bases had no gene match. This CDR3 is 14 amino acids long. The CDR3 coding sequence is TGCAGCGTTGCGGGGACAGGGGCCACAGATACGCAGTATTTT. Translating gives CSVAGTGATDTQYF.

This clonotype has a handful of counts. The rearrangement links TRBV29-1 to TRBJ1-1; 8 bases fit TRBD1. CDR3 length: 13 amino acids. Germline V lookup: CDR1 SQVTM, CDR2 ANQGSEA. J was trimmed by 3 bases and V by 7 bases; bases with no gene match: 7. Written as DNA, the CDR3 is TGCAGCGGGGACAGGCGGTTGGACACTGAAGCTTTCTTT. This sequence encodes CSGDRRLDTEAFF.

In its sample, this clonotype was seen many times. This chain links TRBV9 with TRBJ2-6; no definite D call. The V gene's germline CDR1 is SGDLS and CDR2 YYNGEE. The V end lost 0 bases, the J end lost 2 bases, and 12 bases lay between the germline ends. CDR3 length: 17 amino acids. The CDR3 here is CASSVAPVITGANVLTF. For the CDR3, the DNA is TGTGCCAGCAGCGTAGCTCCCGTGATAACTGGGGCCAACGTCCTGACTTTC. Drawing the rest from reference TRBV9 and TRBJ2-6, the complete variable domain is DSGVTQTPKHLITATGQRVTLRCSPRSGDLSVYWYQQSLDQGLQFLIQYYNGEERAKGNILERFSAQQFPDLHSELNLSSLELGDSALYFCASSVAPVITGANVLTFGAGSRLTVL.

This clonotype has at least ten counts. The CDR3, as DNA: TGCGCCAGCAGCCAAGATCCCCCGGGGCCATACAGGGGAGAGACCCAGTACTTC. Translation: CASSQDPPGPYRGETQYF. The V gene is TRBV4-3, the J gene TRBJ2-5; 7 bases fit TRBD1. Germline CDR1 reads LGHNA; CDR2 reads YSLEER. The CDR3 contains 18 residues. Trimming cost V 0 bases and J 4 bases; bases outside gene matches: 14.

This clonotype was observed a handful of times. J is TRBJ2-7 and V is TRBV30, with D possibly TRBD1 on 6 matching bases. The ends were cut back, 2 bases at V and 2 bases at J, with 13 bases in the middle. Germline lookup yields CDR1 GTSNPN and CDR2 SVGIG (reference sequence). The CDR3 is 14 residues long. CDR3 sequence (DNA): TGTGCCTGGAGTTATTGGGGGCGAACCTACGAGCAGTACTTC. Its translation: CAWSYWGRTYEQYF.

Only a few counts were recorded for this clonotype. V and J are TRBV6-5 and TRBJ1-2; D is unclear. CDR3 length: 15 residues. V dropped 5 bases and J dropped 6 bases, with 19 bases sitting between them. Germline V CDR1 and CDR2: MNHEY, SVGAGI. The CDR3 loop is CASSRPGGQTHGYTF. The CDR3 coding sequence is TGTGCCAGCAGTCGCCCCGGCGGGCAGACCCATGGCTACACCTTC.

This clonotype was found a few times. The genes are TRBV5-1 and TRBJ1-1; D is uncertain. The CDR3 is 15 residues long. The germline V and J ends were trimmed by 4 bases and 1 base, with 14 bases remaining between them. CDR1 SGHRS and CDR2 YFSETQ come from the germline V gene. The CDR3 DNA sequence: TGCGCCAGCAGCACTCAGGCCCCCGGGAACACTGAAGCTTTCTTT. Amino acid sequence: CASSTQAPGNTEAFF.

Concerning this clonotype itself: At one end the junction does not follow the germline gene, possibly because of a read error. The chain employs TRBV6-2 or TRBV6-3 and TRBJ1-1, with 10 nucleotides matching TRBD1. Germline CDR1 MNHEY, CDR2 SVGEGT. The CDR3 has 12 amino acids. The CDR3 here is CASSHSGQGPFF. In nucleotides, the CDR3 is TGTGCCAGCAGTCACTCGGGACAGGGGCCGTTCTTT.